This passage covers 28 T cell receptor beta chains from one sample sequenced in a study of PD-L1 blockade in urothelial cancer. TCRdb keeps only in-frame clones here, not all; method: immunoSEQ multiplex PCR. The sample lists about 36,000 clones, approximately 84% occurring once. Time point here: peripheral blood 6 weeks after treatment start. The sequencing used PBMCs, collected around atezolizumab (anti-PD-L1) treatment. These TCRs come from a man aged 40-49 years with urothelial cancer.

The J gene is TRBJ2-7, the V gene TRBV11-2; 10 nucleotides match TRBD1. CDR1 is SGHAT and CDR2 is FQNNGV in the germline V gene. V shed 5 bases and J 0 bases; nucleotides not matched to a gene: 4. The CDR3 runs to 15 residues. CDR3 sequence: CASSPGTGVSYEQYF. For the CDR3, the DNA is TGTGCCAGCAGCCCCGGGACAGGGGTCTCCTACGAGCAGTACTTC.

This chain joins TRBV30 and TRBJ2-1; 7 bases line up with TRBD2. The V gene's germline CDR1 is GTSNPN and CDR2 SVGIG (reference sequence). V lost 5 bases, J lost 9 bases, and 13 bases stayed unmatched. The CDR3 extends over 14 amino acids. The DNA for the CDR3 is TGTGCCTGGGCGGGCGGGAGCTTAATCCCTGAGCAGTTCTTC. This gives the protein CAWAGGSLIPEQFF.

This sequence joins TRBV30 and TRBJ1-5, with D perhaps matching TRBD1 (5 bases). The length of the CDR3 is 14 residues. Looked up from germline, CDR1 is GTSNPN and CDR2 is SVGIG (reference sequence). Trimming left V 3 bases short and J 4 bases short, with 13 bases between. The CDR3 region has the DNA TGTGCCTGGAGGTCCACAGGTGGGAATCAGCCCCAGCATTTT. It is translated as CAWRSTGGNQPQHF.

The chain combines TRBV27 with TRBJ2-2, with TRBD1 matching 8 bases. CDR3 length: 15 residues. CDR1 and CDR2 from the germline V gene are MNHEY and SMNVEV (reference sequence). V gave up 6 bases and J gave up 5 bases; unmatched junction bases: 8. The CDR3 loop is CASRMDREITGELFF. The CDR3 region has the DNA TGTGCCAGCAGGATGGACAGGGAAATTACCGGGGAGCTGTTTTTT.

The V call is TRBV7-3, the J call TRBJ2-7, with 8 bases lining up with TRBD2. The CDR3 contains 14 residues. V trimming: 4 bases; J trimming: 0 bases; junction bases outside the gene matches: 2. Germline V gene sequence: CDR1 SGHTA, CDR2 FQGTGA. The CDR3 loop is CASSSSGYSYEQYF. CDR3 bases: TGTGCCAGCAGCTCTAGCGGGTACTCCTACGAGCAGTACTTC. Full variable domain (remainder filled in from reference TRBV7-3 and TRBJ2-7): GAGVSQTPSNKVTEKGKYVELRCDPISGHTALYWYRQSLGQGPEFLIYFQGTGAADDSGLPNDRFFAVRPEGSVSTLKIQRTERGDSAVYLCASSSSGYSYEQYFGPGTRLTVT.

This chain joins TRBV4-3 and TRBJ1-1, with D possibly TRBD1 on 5 matching bases. CDR1 is LGHNA, CDR2 YSLEER, per germline. The CDR3 runs 15 residues. Trimming removed 5 bases from V and 1 base from J, with 14 bases in between. In DNA, the CDR3 is TGCGCCAGCAGCGATAGGGGCGGTGGGAACACTGAAGCTTTCTTT. Translated: CASSDRGGGNTEAFF.

The rearrangement links TRBV19 to TRBJ2-6, with 8 bases that match TRBD1. V lost 4 bases, J lost 4 bases, and 6 bases stayed unmatched. The CDR3 runs to 16 residues. Germline assignment: CDR1 LNHDA and CDR2 SQIVND (reference sequence). CDR3: CASSNKQGDGANVLTF. The CDR3 bases are TGTGCCAGTAGTAATAAACAGGGGGACGGGGCCAACGTCCTGACTTTC. The variable domain in full, completed from reference TRBV19 and TRBJ2-6, reads DGGITQSPKYLFRKEGQNVTLSCEQNLNHDAMYWYRQDPGQGLRLIYYSQIVNDFQKGDIAEGYSVSREKKESFPLTVTSAQKNPTAFYLCASSNKQGDGANVLTFGAGSRLTVL.

This clone was seen once. This chain joins TRBV27 and TRBJ2-7, with TRBD2 matching over 14 bases. Germline lookup yields CDR1 MNHEY and CDR2 SMNVEV (reference sequence). The V gene end was trimmed by 5 bases and the J gene end by 7 bases; junction bases not matched to a gene: 4. This CDR3 has 14 amino acids. In DNA, the CDR3 is TGTGCCAGCAGTGGACTAGCGGGAGGAGGGGAGCAGTACTTC. Residues: CASSGLAGGGEQYF.

This sequence joins TRBV6-1 and TRBJ2-1; TRBD2 agrees at 7 bases. Losses at the gene ends were 6 bases for V and 4 bases for J; bases not matched to a gene: 3. In germline, CDR1 is MNHNS, CDR2 SASEGT. The CDR3 length is 13 residues. DNA for the CDR3: TGTGCCAGCAGGGCAGCGGGGTACAATGAGCAGTTCTTC. Amino acid sequence: CASRAAGYNEQFF.

The chain links TRBV19 to TRBJ1-2; weak D call: TRBD1 (5 bases). The germline gives CDR1 LNHDA, CDR2 SQIVND (reference sequence). V lost 10 bases, J lost 2 bases, and 32 bases lay in between. This CDR3 has 19 amino acids. The CDR3 reads CATLSPPRGLLAGNYGYTF. DNA for the CDR3: TGTGCCACCCTCTCCCCGCCGCGGGGCTTGCTTGCGGGGAACTATGGCTACACCTTC.

The V call is TRBV14, the J call TRBJ2-3; the D is unclear. The CDR3 loop spans 12 amino acids. Looked up from germline, CDR1 is SGHDN and CDR2 is FVKESK. V lost 3 bases and J lost 5, with 6 bases in between. CDR3 coding DNA: TGTGCCAGCAGCCAGCAGCGAGATACGCAGTATTTT. Protein sequence: CASSQQRDTQYF.

CDR3 residues: CASSLAAGYYSNQPQHF. Here the CDR3 DNA reads TGTGCCAGCAGCTTGGCCGCGGGCTACTATAGCAATCAGCCCCAGCATTTT. This chain connects TRBV5-5 to TRBJ1-5; D unclear. Trimming stripped 0 bases from V and 0 bases from J, with 13 bases between. CDR1 SGHKS and CDR2 YYEKEE come from the germline V gene (reference sequence). CDR3 length: 17 residues.

The chain combines TRBV29-1 with TRBJ2-1, with TRBD1 as a possible D gene (5 bases). Trimming stripped 8 bases from V and 9 bases from J, with 17 bases between. The CDR3 is 12 amino acids. Germline assignment: CDR1 SQVTM and CDR2 ANQGSEA. DNA for the CDR3: TGCAGCCCCCGTGGGGAAAGGGGTGAGCAGTTCTTC. Protein product: CSPRGERGEQFF.

The rearrangement joins TRBV5-1 to TRBJ2-3, with D possibly TRBD2 on 6 matching bases. Trimming took off 0 bases at V and 3 bases at J, with 11 bases between the two ends. Per germline, CDR1 SGHRS and CDR2 YFSETQ. The CDR3 length is 15 residues. DNA for the CDR3: TGCGCCAGCAGCTTGGGCAATCGGGGGACAGATACGCAGTATTTT. Translation gives CASSLGNRGTDTQYF.

This rearrangement joins TRBV7-2 to TRBJ2-3; 9 bases fit TRBD1. The CDR3 runs 16 residues. Losses at the gene ends were 5 bases for V and 4 bases for J; bases not matched to a gene: 10. The germline CDR1 and CDR2 sequences are SGHTA and FQGNSA. CDR3 nucleotides: TGTGCCAGCAGCCCCCGGACAGGGGTATTGTCAGATACGCAGTATTTT. Encoded protein: CASSPRTGVLSDTQYF. The full variable domain, with the rest looked up from reference TRBV7-2 and TRBJ2-3, is GAGVSQSPSNKVTEKGKDVELRCDPISGHTALYWYRQSLGQGLEFLIYFQGNSAPDKSGLPSDRFSAERTGGSVSTLTIQRTQQEDSAVYLCASSPRTGVLSDTQYFGPGTRLTVL.

The chain carries TRBV27 and TRBJ2-3; unclear D gene. The CDR3 is 13 residues long. Germline V lookup: CDR1 MNHEY, CDR2 SMNVEV (reference sequence). With 5 bases removed from V and 5 bases from J, the gap between germline ends came to 11 bases. Here the CDR3 DNA reads TGTGCCAGCAGTCGATACCCACAAGATACGCAGTATTTT. Protein: CASSRYPQDTQYF.

This clone was observed a handful of times. The chain combines TRBV19 with TRBJ1-4, with TRBD1 matching 12 bases. Trimming removed 7 bases from V and 7 bases from J; junction bases left unmatched: 10. CDR1 and CDR2 from the germline V gene are LNHDA and SQIVND (reference sequence). The CDR3 covers 16 residues. CDR3 bases: TGTGCCAGTACCTCGGGACAGGGGGCCCTTCGTGAAAAACTGTTTTTT. Translation gives CASTSGQGALREKLFF.

The chain employs TRBV5-1 and TRBJ2-1; 7 nucleotides match TRBD1. The CDR3 sequence is 14 residues long. Germline CDR1 is SGHRS and CDR2 is YFSETQ. Germline trimming cut 5 bases from V and 6 bases from J; bases unmatched to any gene: 8. CDR3 protein: CASSDRAAINEQFF. DNA of the CDR3: TGCGCCAGCAGTGACAGGGCGGCTATCAATGAGCAGTTCTTC.

This sequence joins TRBV4-1 and TRBJ2-1; D ambiguous. The length of the CDR3 is 13 residues. The V end was cut by 8 bases, the J end by 6 bases, with 14 bases between. Germline values: CDR1 MGHRA, CDR2 YSYEKL. The CDR3 sequence: CASGLASGNEQFF. CDR3 coding DNA: TGCGCCAGCGGCTTGGCAAGTGGCAATGAGCAGTTCTTC.

The chain uses TRBV4-2 and TRBJ2-6, with 12 positions matching TRBD2. V lost 6 bases, J lost 2 bases, and 8 bases stayed unmatched. The germline gives CDR1 LGHNA, CDR2 YNFKEQ. This CDR3 comprises 18 residues. CDR3: CASRLGLAGLTGANVLTF. CDR3 sequence (DNA): TGTGCCAGCAGACTCGGACTAGCGGGACTTACTGGGGCCAACGTCCTGACTTTC.

This chain links TRBV27 with TRBJ2-1; D unclear. V lost 6 bases and J lost 0, with 15 bases in between. CDR1 is MNHEY and CDR2 is SMNVEV in the germline V gene (reference sequence). This CDR3 is 16 amino acids long. CDR3 region: CASSRKPLRSYNEQFF. The CDR3 DNA is TGTGCCAGCAGCCGCAAGCCTTTGCGCTCCTACAATGAGCAGTTCTTC.

The chain is built from TRBV19 and TRBJ2-1, with 9 nucleotides matching TRBD1. The germline V gene has CDR1 LNHDA and CDR2 SQIVND (reference sequence). The CDR3 is 18 residues long. The J segment lost 6 bases and the V segment lost 1 base, leaving 13 bases of the junction unmatched. CDR3 DNA: TGTGCCAGTAGTATAGCCCCATCCTGGACAGGGGTGGTCAATGAGCAGTTCTTC. This encodes CASSIAPSWTGVVNEQFF.

The V and J genes are TRBV11-3 and TRBJ2-1, with TRBD2 matching over 13 bases. Trimming at V came to 3 bases and at J to 6 bases, leaving 2 bases not matched to a gene. Germline V CDR1 and CDR2: SGHNT, YENEEA. CDR3 length equals 15 residues. CDR3 loop: CASSLGTSGINEQFF. In DNA form, the CDR3 reads TGTGCCAGCAGCTTGGGGACTAGCGGGATCAATGAGCAGTTCTTC.

This chain joins TRBV19 and TRBJ2-7; 10 bases line up with TRBD1. From germline, CDR1 is LNHDA and CDR2 SQIVND (reference sequence). The CDR3 runs to 15 residues. The J segment lost 3 bases and the V segment lost 6 bases, leaving 8 bases of the junction unmatched. CDR3 bases: TGTGCCAGTAGGGGAGCCGGGACAGGGGACTACGAGCAGTACTTC. Residues: CASRGAGTGDYEQYF.

This clone has just a few counts. V is TRBV4-1 and J is TRBJ1-5; 12 nucleotides line up with TRBD1. The CDR3 extends over 19 amino acids. Trimming removed 0 bases from V and 0 bases from J; junction bases left unmatched: 6. CDR1 is MGHRA, CDR2 YSYEKL, per germline. CDR3 in amino acids: CASSQELGTGGSSNQPQHF. The DNA of the CDR3 is TGCGCCAGCAGCCAAGAATTAGGGACAGGGGGCAGTAGCAATCAGCCCCAGCATTTT.

V and J are TRBV5-8 and TRBJ1-3; D is perhaps TRBD1 (5 bases). The V and J ends lost 10 bases and 4 bases respectively, with 21 bases between them. This CDR3 comprises 15 residues. CDR1 is SGHTS, CDR2 YDEGEE, per germline. Here the CDR3 reads CASREEGRSGNTIYF. Here the CDR3 DNA reads TGTGCCTCCCGTGAAGAGGGGAGGTCAGGAAACACCATATATTTT.

The chain has TRBV19 and TRBJ1-1, with a tentative D call TRBD1 (5 bases). Trimming took off 6 bases at V and 4 bases at J, with 9 bases between the two ends. Germline CDR1 is LNHDA and CDR2 is SQIVND (reference sequence). The CDR3 sequence is 12 residues long. The CDR3 region has the DNA TGTGCCAGTAGAGACAGCATCACTGAAGCTTTCTTT. Translating it yields CASRDSITEAFF.

V and J are TRBV5-6 and TRBJ2-7; maybe TRBD1 (6 bases). V was shortened by 3 bases and J by 5 bases, with 15 bases between the two germline ends. CDR3 size: 14 residues. In germline, CDR1 is SGHDT, CDR2 YYEEEE. CDR3 in amino acids: CASSWTDRYDEQYF. The CDR3 bases are TGTGCCAGCAGCTGGACAGACAGATACGACGAGCAGTACTTC.